These T cell receptor beta chains were read from a single sample in a study of blood T cell repertoires in COVID-19. Measured with immunoSEQ multiplex PCR; TCRdb has only the in-frame clones, and not every one. The sample carries 240,000 or so clones, approximately 83% recorded once. Sequencing input: peripheral blood. The receptors were gathered from a man aged 30 to 45 who had recovered from COVID-19. CDR3s include the opening cysteine and the closing phenylalanine or tryptophan. A D gene is named only where the DNA matches it firmly.

length: 15
D: NA
V: TRBV15
J: TRBJ2-2
DNA: TGTGCCACCAGCAGGACGGGGGGCCCCACCGGGGAGCTGTTTTTT
CDR3: CATSRTGGPTGELFF

length: 14
D: NA
V: TRBV19
J: TRBJ1-4
DNA: TGTGCCAGTAATCAACGGAGCGGGGTTGAAAAACTGTTTTTT
CDR3: CASNQRSGVEKLFF

length: 13
D: NA
V: TRBV2
J: TRBJ1-4
DNA: TGTGCCAGCATAGGCCAGGCGCTAGAAAAACTGTTTTTT
CDR3: CASIGQALEKLFF

length: 18
D: TRBD2
V: TRBV7-3
J: TRBJ2-5
DNA: TGTGCCAGCAGCTCCGGACTAGCGCTCTATCCCCCAAGCGAGACCCAGTACTTC
CDR3: CASSSGLALYPPSETQYF

length: 15
D: NA
V: TRBV6-5
J: TRBJ1-6
DNA: TGTGCCAGCAGTTACCGGGGGACCTATAATTCACCCCTCCACTTT
CDR3: CASSYRGTYNSPLHF

length: 16
D: TRBD2
V: TRBV9
J: TRBJ2-3
DNA: TGTGCCAGCAGCGTAGCGGGGGGTCGGAACGCAGATACGCAGTATTTT
CDR3: CASSVAGGRNADTQYF

length: 15
D: NA
V: TRBV3-1/TRBV3-2
J: TRBJ1-4
DNA: TGTGCCAGCAGCCCCGACGTGGGGCCTGGCGAAAAACTGTTTTTT
CDR3: CASSPDVGPGEKLFF

length: 15
D: NA
V: TRBV5-1
J: TRBJ1-1
DNA: TGCGCCAGCAGCCCGGGAACGCGTCTAGGCACTGAAGCTTTCTTT
CDR3: CASSPGTRLGTEAFF

length: 16
D: TRBD1
V: TRBV4-2
J: TRBJ2-1
DNA: TGTGCCAGCAGCCAAGACAGTGGGACAGGGAACAATGAGCAGTTCTTC
CDR3: CASSQDSGTGNNEQFF

length: 14
D: NA
V: TRBV10-1
J: TRBJ2-1
DNA: TGCGCCAGCAGCCAACTCGTGATTCACAATGAGCAGTTCTTC
CDR3: CASSQLVIHNEQFF

length: 15
D: NA
V: TRBV9
J: TRBJ2-3
DNA: TGTGCCAGCAGCGTAGGATCCGTTCTAACAGATACGCAGTATTTT
CDR3: CASSVGSVLTDTQYF